This record covers a single T cell receptor (beta chain). Seattle patients were enrolled while actively infected and followed longitudinally. Study processing details: Reference gene primer amplification in the assay estimated nucleated cell counts. Clones were sequenced by immunoSEQ multiplex PCR, and TCRdb holds only the in-frame ones, with some missing. The DNA was the basis for D and trimming; V, J and clone size are from that table. Seen here are 150,000 or so clones, approximately 90% observed once, and the top ten hold 10%. The data derive from a study of blood T cell repertoires in COVID-19. Study summary: T cells, B-cell-depleted T cells, or PBMCs supplied cDNA or gDNA.

Trimming took 7 bases from V and 5 from J; bases not matched to a gene: 6. Germline loops: CDR1 SNHLY, CDR2 FYNNEI. The CDR3 spans 14 residues. This rearrangement joins TRBV2 to TRBJ2-5; TRBD2 agrees at 11 bases. The TCR originated in a woman between 65 and 79 years old with COVID-19, enrolled during active disease. The specimen was peripheral blood. As DNA, the CDR3 is TGTGCCAGCACCGTAGCGGGGGGGCGTGAGACCCAGTACTTC. It specifies CASTVAGGRETQYF.